One T cell receptor beta chain is described in this entry. Antigen unknown. The sample comes from a study of cytomegalovirus exposure and HLA in healthy donors. General study findings and limits: Certain indistinguishable V segments, among them TRBV6-2 and TRBV6-3, were excluded. Researchers catalogued 164 TCR beta chains as cytomegalovirus-associated.

The PCR employed 60 Vbeta primers together with 13 Jbeta primers. As processed by the authors: Later, an analysis found 65 million to 85 million unique TCR beta chains, and about 9.9 million of these were shared. The assay was immunoSEQ multiplex PCR, and TCRdb's table has in-frame clones only and misses some. D and trimming come from the DNA, and the V and J calls and clone size come from that table. The sample contains about 150,000 clones, 80% of which appear only once. The CDR3 is 13 residues long. Trimming removed 6 bases from V and 2 bases from J, with 9 bases in between. Germline V CDR1 and CDR2: LNHDA, SQIVND (reference sequence).

V usage is TRBV19 and J usage is TRBJ2-3; maybe TRBD2 (5 bases). Sequenced input: PBMCs. The receptor's source is a man younger than 45 in good health and CMV-seropositive. The CDR3 bases are TGTGCCAGTAGCGGGATTTCCACAGATACGCAGTATTTT. Translating gives CASSGISTDTQYF.